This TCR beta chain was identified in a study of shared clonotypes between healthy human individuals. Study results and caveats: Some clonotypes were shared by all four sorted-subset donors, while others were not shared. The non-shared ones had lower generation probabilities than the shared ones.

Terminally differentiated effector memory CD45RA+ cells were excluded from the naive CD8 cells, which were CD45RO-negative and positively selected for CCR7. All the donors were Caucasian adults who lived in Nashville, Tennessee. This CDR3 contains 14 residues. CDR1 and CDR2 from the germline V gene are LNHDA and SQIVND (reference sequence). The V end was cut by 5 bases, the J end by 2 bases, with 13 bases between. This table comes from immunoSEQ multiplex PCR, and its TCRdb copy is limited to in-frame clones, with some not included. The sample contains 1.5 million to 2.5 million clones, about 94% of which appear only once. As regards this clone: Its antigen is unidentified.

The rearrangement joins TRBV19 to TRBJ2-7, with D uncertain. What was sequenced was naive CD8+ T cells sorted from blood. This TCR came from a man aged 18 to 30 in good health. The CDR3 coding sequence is TGTGCCAGTAGTTCCCCCGTTTTTCCCTACGAGCAGTACTTC. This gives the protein CASSSPVFPYEQYF.